This TCR beta chain was obtained from a study of T-cell memory formation after mild COVID-19 (dated by TCRdb to the early 2020s). Some background on the complete study: Most TCR sequence clusters were specific to one of the two donors. In a couple of donors, T-cell clones that expanded and contracted after mild COVID-19 were tracked by sequencing TCRalpha and TCRbeta repertoires over time. Two young, previously healthy adult volunteers, one female and one male, were included in the cohort. Paper-wide results and their limitations: Some responding clones were detected in pre-infection memory, suggesting pre-existing cross-reactive memory T cells joined the SARS-CoV-2 response. SARS-CoV-2 specificity of the second-wave clones peaking on day 37 was not confirmed. Only a couple of mild cases were covered by the study, and larger cohorts that include severe cases with pre-infection samples were considered necessary. Balanced CD4/CD8 phenotypes were observed for clones contracting from day 15 to 85, whereas a bias towards CD4+ was observed for a second wave of clones expanding from day 15 to 37. Contracting CD4+ clones turned up mainly in the CM and EM memory subsets, whereas EMRA was where CD8+ clones were enriched.

The listed sequencing device is Illumina NovaSeq 6000. Using 5'RACE with constant-segment primers, TCRalpha and TCRbeta cDNA libraries were constructed, with sample barcodes and unique molecular identifiers added in the process. Trizol reagent was used to extract RNA from every sample. Library amplification was performed in two PCR steps, and a second sample barcode and Illumina TruSeq adapters were introduced in the second step. Sequencing of the libraries was done on an Illumina NovaSeq, producing 2 x 150 bp paired-end reads. In the source study's methods: With migec v1.2.7, reads were demultiplexed and then collapsed into UMI-guided consensus sequences. Using mixcr v2.1.11, UMI consensuses were aligned to TRA and TRB V and J templates and then assembled into clonotypes. A clonotype was counted as expanded or contracted only when both edgeR and NoisET called the clonotype significant, with the noise models trained on biological replicates. For edgeR calls, a false discovery rate-adjusted p below 0.01 and a log2 fold-change threshold of 1 were applied. As an exploratory analysis of dynamics, max-normalized trajectories of the 1000 most abundant clonotypes were examined with PCA combined with hierarchical clustering. Separately sequenced CD4+ and CD8+ repertoires were used to assign the CD4 or CD8 phenotype of responding clones. The public reads were run again by TCRdb, first through fastp at Q25 and then through MiXCR, and only productive beta chains were kept. Rows matching on CDR3 protein sequence are summarized as one entry with the most common DNA and genes. The V and J calls and clone size are TCRdb's, not the authors'. This sample holds 250,000 to 350,000 distinct CDR3 sequences; roughly 16% were observed only once. The top ten hold 20% to 25% of the sample.

The CDR3 starts with the cysteine, ends with the phenylalanine, and has 17 residues. Solely the CDR3 DNA is kept, with 51 bases framed from the first base. The trim is 0 bases for V and 0 bases for J, with a gap of 12 bases between the germline ends. The germline V gene specifies SGHRS as CDR1 and YFSETQ as CDR2. Ficoll-Paque density gradient centrifugation was the method used to isolate PBMCs. Concerning this clonotype: Its antigen is currently not known. Base qualities are not provided; no much larger clone lies one nucleotide away.

The sample comprised PBMCs or a T cell subset sorted from them (not recorded which). Recombination joined TRBV5-1 with TRBJ1-4; perhaps TRBD1 is the D gene, with 6 bases matching. The source is a man between 18 and 35 years old who had mild COVID-19 (a few samples of this study predate the infection). The sample titles of this study are shuffled in the database, so cell type and time point are left out; the donor was told from shared clones. In nucleotide form, the sequence is TGCGCCAGCAGCTTGGTTGGACAGTCCTCAACTAATGAAAAACTGTTTTTT. The translation is CASSLVGQSSTNEKLFF.